The clone carrying this T cell receptor beta chain was observed a few times. Original analysis: Estimation of nucleated cell counts was performed using reference gene primer amplification. Repertoires were generated with immunoSEQ multiplex PCR, while TCRdb's copy carries only in-frame clones and drops some. V and J calls plus clone size are reproduced from that table; the DNA served to infer D and trimming. The sample comprises around 72,000 clones, roughly four fifths of which are singletons, and 20% rests with the top ten. This sample is drawn from a study of blood T cell repertoires in COVID-19. As for the study in general: Sites across the United States, Italy and Spain contributed samples from acute and convalescent COVID-19. T cells, B-cell-depleted T cells, or PBMCs supplied cDNA or gDNA.

CDR3 length equals 15 residues. Germline assignment: CDR1 MNHNY and CDR2 SVGAGI (reference sequence). Trimming removed 0 bases from V and 4 bases from J, with 10 bases in between. This TCR came from a woman aged 65 to 85 with acute or convalescent COVID-19. Specimen: peripheral blood. This chain uses TRBV6-6 with TRBJ1-3, with a weak D call TRBD1 (5 bases). The CDR3 reads CASSYSGGVGNTIYF. CDR3 bases: TGTGCCAGCAGTTACTCCGGGGGGGTCGGAAACACCATATATTTT.